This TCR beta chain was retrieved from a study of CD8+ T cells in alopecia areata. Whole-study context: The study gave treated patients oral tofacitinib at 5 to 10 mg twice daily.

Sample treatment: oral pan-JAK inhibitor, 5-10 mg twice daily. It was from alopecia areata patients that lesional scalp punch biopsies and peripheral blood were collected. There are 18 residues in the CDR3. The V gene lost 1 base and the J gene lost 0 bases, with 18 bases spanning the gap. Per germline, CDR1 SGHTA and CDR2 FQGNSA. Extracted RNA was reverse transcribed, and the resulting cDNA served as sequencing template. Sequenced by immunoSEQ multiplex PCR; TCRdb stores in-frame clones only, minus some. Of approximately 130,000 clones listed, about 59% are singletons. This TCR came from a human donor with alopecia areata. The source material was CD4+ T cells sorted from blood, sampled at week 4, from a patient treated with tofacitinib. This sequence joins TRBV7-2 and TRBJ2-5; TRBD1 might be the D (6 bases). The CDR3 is CASSLVPLGTGYQETQYF. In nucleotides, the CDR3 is TGTGCCAGCAGCTTAGTCCCTCTGGGAACAGGGTACCAAGAGACCCAGTACTTC.